The clone carrying this TCR beta chain was observed a few times. Its matching antigen is unknown. The entry originates in a study of human T cells and chemical hapten exposure. Study information: Enrolled patients were predominantly female and had alopecia areata, totalis or universalis. The study, taken as a whole, reports: Alopecia was present in the donors, so their immune response may differ from healthy people's. It was expanded TCRs that formed significantly more large CDR3 similarity clusters than controls did.

The ends lost 1 base at V and 0 bases at J; junction bases unmatched: 8. The CDR3 is 18 amino acids. CDR1 and CDR2 (germline): KGHSH, LQKENI. The time point is: pre-sensitization, week 0. Documented treatment: therapeutic diphenylcyclopropenone sensitization with weekly scalp DPC. TCRdb analysed the RACE reads with MiXCR anew, one entry per CDR3 protein. The sample includes approximately 320,000 distinct CDR3 sequences, around 5.5% of them seen just once. The sample consisted of whole blood, taken in connection with sensitization to the hapten diphenylcyclopropenone (DPC). This receptor was taken from a woman between 18 and 29 years old with alopecia areata. Some clones in this sample may be carry-over from other donors' samples. This chain links TRBV18 with TRBJ2-7; the match to TRBD2 covers 11 bases. CDR3 amino acids: CASSPLASGGPSSYEQYF. Here the CDR3 DNA reads TGTGCCAGCTCACCACTTGCTAGCGGGGGGCCTAGCTCCTACGAGCAGTACTTC.